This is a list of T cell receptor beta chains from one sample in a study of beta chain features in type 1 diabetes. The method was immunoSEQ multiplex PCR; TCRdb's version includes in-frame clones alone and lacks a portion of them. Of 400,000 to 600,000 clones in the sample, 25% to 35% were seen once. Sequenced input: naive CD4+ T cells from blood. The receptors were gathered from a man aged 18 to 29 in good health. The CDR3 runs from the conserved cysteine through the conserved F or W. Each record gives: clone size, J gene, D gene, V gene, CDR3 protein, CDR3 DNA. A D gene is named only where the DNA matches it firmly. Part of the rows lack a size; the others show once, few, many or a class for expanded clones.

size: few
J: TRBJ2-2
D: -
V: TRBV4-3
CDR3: CASSQDTGELFF
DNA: TGCGCCAGCAGCCAAGACACCGGGGAGCTGTTTTTT

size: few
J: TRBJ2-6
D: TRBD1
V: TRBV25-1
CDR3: CASADRAGANVLTF
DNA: TGTGCCAGCGCCGACAGGGCCGGGGCCAACGTCCTGACTTTC

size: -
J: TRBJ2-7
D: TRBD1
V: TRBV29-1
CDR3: CSVVRQGSYYEQYF
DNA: TGCAGCGTTGTCAGACAGGGCTCCTACTACGAGCAGTACTTC

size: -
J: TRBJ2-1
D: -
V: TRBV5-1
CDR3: CASSWTDSSYNEQFF
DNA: TGCGCCAGCAGCTGGACCGACAGCTCCTACAATGAGCAGTTCTTC

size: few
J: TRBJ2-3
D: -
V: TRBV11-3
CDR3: CASSPTGTDTQYF
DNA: TGTGCCAGCAGCCCGACGGGCACAGATACGCAGTATTTT

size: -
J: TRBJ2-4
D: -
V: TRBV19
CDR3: CASSGPGIAKNIQYF
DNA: TGTGCCAGTAGCGGACCCGGTATAGCCAAAAACATTCAGTACTTC

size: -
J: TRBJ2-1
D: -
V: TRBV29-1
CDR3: CSVAGTYGDEQFF
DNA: TGCAGCGTAGCCGGGACTTACGGGGATGAGCAGTTCTTC

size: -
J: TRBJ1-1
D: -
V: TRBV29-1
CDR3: CSVEEWGTEAFF
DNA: TGCAGCGTTGAAGAGTGGGGCACTGAAGCTTTCTTT

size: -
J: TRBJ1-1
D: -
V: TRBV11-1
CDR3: CASSLARAANTEAFF
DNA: TGTGCCAGCAGCTTAGCGAGGGCGGCGAACACTGAAGCTTTCTTT

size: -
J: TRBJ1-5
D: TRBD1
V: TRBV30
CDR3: CAWSLQGAPGPQHF
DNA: TGTGCCTGGAGTCTACAGGGGGCCCCCGGGCCCCAGCATTTT

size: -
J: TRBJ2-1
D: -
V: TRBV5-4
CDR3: CASSLRKVGYNEQFF
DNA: TGTGCCAGCAGCTTGCGGAAAGTAGGCTACAATGAGCAGTTCTTC

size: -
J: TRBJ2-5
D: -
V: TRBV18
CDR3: CASSPPSVEGETQYF
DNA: TGTGCCAGCTCACCGCCCTCTGTGGAAGGGGAGACCCAGTACTTC

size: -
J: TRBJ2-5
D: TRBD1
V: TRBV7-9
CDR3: CASSSGQGPQETQYF
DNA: TGTGCCAGCAGCTCCGGACAGGGGCCGCAAGAGACCCAGTACTTC

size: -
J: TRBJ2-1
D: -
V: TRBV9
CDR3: CASSADGYNEQFF
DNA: TGTGCCAGCAGCGCCGACGGCTACAATGAGCAGTTCTTC

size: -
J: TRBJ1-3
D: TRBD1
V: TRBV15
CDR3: CATSSGGGQGLNTIYF
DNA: TGTGCCACCAGCAGTGGAGGCGGACAGGGGTTAAACACCATATATTTT

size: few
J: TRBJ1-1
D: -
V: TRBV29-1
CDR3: CSARLQREAFF
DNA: TGCAGCGCCCGTTTACAGAGAGAAGCTTTCTTT

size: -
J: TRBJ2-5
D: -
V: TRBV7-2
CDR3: CASSFTGTAETQYF
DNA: TGTGCCAGCAGCTTCACCGGGACGGCAGAGACCCAGTACTTC

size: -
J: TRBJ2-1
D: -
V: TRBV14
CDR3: CASSPSWVGNEQFF
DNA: TGTGCCAGCAGCCCAAGCTGGGTAGGAAATGAGCAGTTCTTC

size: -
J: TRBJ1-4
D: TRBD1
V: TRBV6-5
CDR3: CASSYRDRGEKLFF
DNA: TGTGCCAGCAGTTACAGGGACAGGGGTGAAAAACTGTTTTTT

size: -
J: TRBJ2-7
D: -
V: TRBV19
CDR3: CASSADYYSYEQYF
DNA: TGTGCCAGTAGTGCGGACTACTACTCCTACGAGCAGTACTTC

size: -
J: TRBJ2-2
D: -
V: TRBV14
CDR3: CASSQVRTRNTGELFF
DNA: TGTGCCAGCAGCCAAGTCCGGACACGGAACACCGGGGAGCTGTTTTTT

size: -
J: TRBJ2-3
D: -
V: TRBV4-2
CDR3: CASSQDRGPDTDTQYF
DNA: TGTGCCAGCAGCCAAGATCGGGGTCCAGACACAGATACGCAGTATTTT

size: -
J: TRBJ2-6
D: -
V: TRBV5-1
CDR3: CASRSTSGANVLTF
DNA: TGCGCCAGCAGATCAACATCTGGGGCCAACGTCCTGACTTTC

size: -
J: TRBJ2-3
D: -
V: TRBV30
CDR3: CAWSVGSTKEYF
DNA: TGTGCCTGGAGTGTAGGATCTACTAAAGAGTATTTT

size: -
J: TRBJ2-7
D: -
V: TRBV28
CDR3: CASLPAGLNYEQYF
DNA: TGTGCCAGCCTACCGGCAGGACTCAACTACGAGCAGTACTTC

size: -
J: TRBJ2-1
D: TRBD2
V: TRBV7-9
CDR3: CASFFGAGGPMDEQFF
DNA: TGTGCCAGCTTCTTCGGAGCGGGAGGGCCGATGGATGAGCAGTTCTTC

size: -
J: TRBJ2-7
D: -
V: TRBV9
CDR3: CASSVEGFSEQYF
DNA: TGTGCCAGCAGCGTAGAGGGTTTCAGCGAGCAGTACTTC

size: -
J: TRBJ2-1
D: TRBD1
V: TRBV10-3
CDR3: CARGQPSSYNEQFF
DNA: TGTGCCAGGGGACAGCCGAGCTCCTACAATGAGCAGTTCTTC

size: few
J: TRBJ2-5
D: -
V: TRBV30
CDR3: CAWGGRFQETQYF
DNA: TGTGCCTGGGGAGGACGGTTCCAAGAGACCCAGTACTTC

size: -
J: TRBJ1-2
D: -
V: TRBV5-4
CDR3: CASSSRAPGGYGYTF
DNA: TGTGCCAGCAGCTCCCGGGCCCCCGGCGGCTATGGCTACACCTTC

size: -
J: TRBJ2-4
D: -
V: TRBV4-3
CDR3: CASSQDVGRGKNIQYF
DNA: TGCGCCAGCAGCCAAGACGTCGGGCGAGGCAAAAACATTCAGTACTTC

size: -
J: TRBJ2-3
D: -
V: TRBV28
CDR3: CASSPIGPADTQYF
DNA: TGTGCCAGCAGCCCTATCGGACCGGCAGATACGCAGTATTTT

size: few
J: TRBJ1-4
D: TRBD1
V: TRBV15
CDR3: CATSRPTGAPATNEKLFF
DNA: TGTGCCACCAGCAGACCAACAGGGGCTCCTGCAACTAATGAAAAACTGTTTTTT

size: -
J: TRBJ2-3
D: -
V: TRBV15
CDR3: CATSRDYTDTQYF
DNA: TGTGCCACCAGCAGAGACTACACAGATACGCAGTATTTT

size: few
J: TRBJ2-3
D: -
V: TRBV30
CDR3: CAWSTRQASVADTQYF
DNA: TGTGCCTGGAGTACGCGACAGGCTTCAGTGGCAGATACGCAGTATTTT

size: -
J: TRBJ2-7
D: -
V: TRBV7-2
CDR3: CASSPRRVSSYEQYF
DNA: TGTGCCAGCAGCCCGAGACGCGTTAGCTCCTACGAGCAGTACTTC

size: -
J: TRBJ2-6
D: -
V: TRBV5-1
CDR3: CASSLGATGANVLTF
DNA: TGCGCCAGCAGCTTGGGAGCGACTGGGGCCAACGTCCTGACTTTC

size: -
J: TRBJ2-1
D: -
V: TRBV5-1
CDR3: CASSFLSGVVNEQFF
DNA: TGCGCCAGCAGCTTCCTCAGCGGTGTGGTCAATGAGCAGTTCTTC

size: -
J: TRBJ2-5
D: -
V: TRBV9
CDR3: CASSVHITETQYF
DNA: TGTGCCAGCAGCGTCCATATTACGGAGACCCAGTACTTC

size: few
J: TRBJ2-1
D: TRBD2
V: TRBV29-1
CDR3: CSVEGGGSSYNEQFF
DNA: TGCAGCGTTGAGGGCGGGGGGAGCTCCTACAATGAGCAGTTCTTC

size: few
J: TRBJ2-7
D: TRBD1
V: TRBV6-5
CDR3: CASSFGTGVYEQYF
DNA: TGTGCCAGCAGCTTCGGGACAGGGGTCTACGAGCAGTACTTC

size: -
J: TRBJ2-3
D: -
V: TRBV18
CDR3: CASSPSSTDTQYF
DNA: TGTGCCAGCTCACCCTCGAGCACAGATACGCAGTATTTT

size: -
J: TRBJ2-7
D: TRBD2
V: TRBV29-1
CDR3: CSAAVTSVYEQYF
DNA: TGCAGCGCCGCCGTGACTAGCGTCTACGAGCAGTACTTC

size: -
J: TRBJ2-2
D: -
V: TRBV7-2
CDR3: CASSLVGGTGELFF
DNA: TGTGCCAGCAGCTTAGTCGGAGGCACCGGGGAGCTGTTTTTT

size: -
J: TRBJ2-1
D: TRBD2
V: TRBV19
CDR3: CASSSASGYNEQFF
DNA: TGTGCCAGTAGTTCGGCTAGCGGCTACAATGAGCAGTTCTTC